The entry below gives a single T cell receptor beta chain sequence along with its context. The PCR ran on 60 Vbeta and 13 Jbeta primers. Measured with immunoSEQ multiplex PCR; TCRdb has only the in-frame clones, and not every one. The sample holds around 63,000 clones, around 80% seen once. The data derive from a study of cytomegalovirus exposure and HLA in healthy donors. This CDR3 has 14 residues. V was pared by 2 bases and J by 10 bases, with 4 bases of the junction left unmatched. Per the germline V gene, CDR1 is MNHNY and CDR2 is SVGAGI (reference sequence). Sequencing was done on a sample of PBMCs. The TCR comes from a woman in her 30s in good health and CMV-seronegative. This chain joins TRBV6-6 and TRBJ2-1; 11 bases align to TRBD2. The CDR3 reads CASSYTSGSPEQFF. The DNA for the CDR3 is TGTGCCAGCAGTTACACTAGCGGGAGTCCCGAGCAGTTCTTC.